These 20 T cell receptor beta chains were sequenced from one sample in a study of T cell responses to AZD1222 COVID-19 vaccine. Generated by immunoSEQ multiplex PCR, the TCRdb table keeps only in-frame clones and is missing some. The data show 150,000 or so clones, with 90% to 95% seen just once and about 0.9% held by the top ten. Source: peripheral blood, taken on day 0 of AZD1222 vaccination. The receptor set was obtained from an adult in good health.

The count of this clone is one. The chain combines TRBV4-3 with TRBJ1-5; D perhaps matches TRBD1 (5 bases). The CDR3 has 17 residues. Trimming left V 0 bases short and J 4 bases short, with 16 bases between. The germline CDR1 and CDR2 sequences are LGHNA and YSLEER. The DNA of the CDR3 is TGCGCCAGCAGCCAAGAATGGGGGGGGGATGGGAATCAGCCCCAGCATTTT. This encodes CASSQEWGGDGNQPQHF.

The V and J genes are TRBV12-3 or TRBV12-4 and TRBJ1-1; D gene unclear. Trimming pared 11 bases from V and 2 bases from J, leaving 12 bases between. The length of the CDR3 is 12 residues. The CDR3 DNA reads as TGTGCCGACCGCAAGGGAAACACTGAAGCTTTCTTT. It translates to CADRKGNTEAFF.

The CDR3 protein is CASSNGRGLWGYTF. CDR3 DNA: TGTGCCAGCAGCAACGGCAGGGGGCTCTGGGGCTACACCTTC. V and J are TRBV21-1 and TRBJ1-2; whether TRBD1, the table's D call, matches the DNA was not checked. TRBV21-1 is classified as a pseudogene. The CDR3 has 14 residues.

The V call is TRBV11-3, the J call TRBJ1-1; D unresolved. The ends were cut back, 6 bases at V and 0 bases at J, with 11 bases in the middle. The CDR3 length is 14 residues. Germline V CDR1 and CDR2: SGHNT, YENEEA. This CDR3 is CASRPRLLNTEAFF. In nucleotides, the CDR3 is TGTGCCAGCAGGCCGCGACTGCTGAACACTGAAGCTTTCTTT. Full variable domain (outside the CDR3, taken from reference TRBV11-3 and TRBJ1-1): EAGVVQSPRYKIIEKKQPVAFWCNPISGHNTLYWYLQNLGQGPELLIRYENEEAVDDSQLPKDRFSAERLKGVDSTLKIQPAELGDSAVYLCASRPRLLNTEAFFGQGTRLTVV.

This chain joins TRBV18 and TRBJ1-4, with 8 bases matching TRBD1. CDR1 and CDR2 (germline): KGHSH, LQKENI. V gave up 2 bases and J gave up 4 bases; unmatched junction bases: 6. The CDR3 runs 16 residues. The CDR3 bases are TGTGCCAGCTCACCAGGGCAGGGGGCGTTTAATGAAAAACTGTTTTTT. Its protein is CASSPGQGAFNEKLFF.

The genes are TRBV7-9 and TRBJ1-1, with TRBD1 matching 10 bases. In germline, CDR1 is SEHNR, CDR2 FQNEAQ (reference sequence). V trimming: 4 bases; J trimming: 3 bases; junction bases outside the gene matches: 8. This CDR3 spans 16 amino acids. CDR3 amino acids: CASSSGQGWVDTEAFF. The CDR3 nucleotides read TGTGCCAGCAGCTCGGGACAGGGGTGGGTTGACACTGAAGCTTTCTTT.

The chain links TRBV28 to TRBJ2-5; 8 bases agree with TRBD1. Losses at the gene ends were 7 bases for V and 5 bases for J; bases not matched to a gene: 6. CDR3 length equals 13 residues. Looked up from germline, CDR1 is MDHEN and CDR2 is SYDVKM. CDR3 amino acids: CASNPGGGETQYF. CDR3 DNA sequence: TGTGCCAGCAACCCAGGGGGCGGGGAGACCCAGTACTTC.

The DNA of the CDR3 is TGTGCCAGCAGTAAGACCCGAGTAATGACAGTCAATCTTTCAAACACTGAAGCTTTCTTT. Translation: CASSKTRVMTVNLSNTEAFF. The rearrangement joins TRBV7-8 to TRBJ1-1, with D possibly being TRBD1 (5 bases). The CDR3 has 20 amino acids. The germline gives CDR1 SGHVS, CDR2 FQNEAQ. V was trimmed by 6 bases and J by 2 bases, leaving 31 bases between them.

The rearrangement links TRBV5-1 to TRBJ1-1; D unresolved. CDR3 length: 13 residues. V shed 4 bases and J shed 1 base, with 8 bases lying between them. The germline V gene has CDR1 SGHRS and CDR2 YFSETQ. CDR3 region: CASSHGENTEAFF. CDR3 sequence (DNA): TGCGCCAGCAGCCACGGAGAGAACACTGAAGCTTTCTTT. The full variable domain, completed using reference TRBV5-1 and TRBJ1-1, is KAGVTQTPRYLIKTRGQQVTLSCSPISGHRSVSWYQQTPGQGLQFLFEYFSETQRNKGNFPGRFSGRQFSNSRSEMNVSTLELGDSALYLCASSHGENTEAFFGQGTRLTVV.

The rearrangement joins TRBV19 to TRBJ2-3; 8 bases are shared with TRBD1. The CDR3 loop spans 16 amino acids. Germline V CDR1 and CDR2: LNHDA, SQIVND (reference sequence). V shed 4 bases, J shed 2 bases, and the junction held 8 bases outside the gene matches. CDR3 DNA: TGTGCCAGTAGTACCCGGACAGGGCCAGTCACAGATACGCAGTATTTT. As protein: CASSTRTGPVTDTQYF.

The chain carries TRBV7-6 and TRBJ2-1; D is undetermined. Trimming pared 3 bases from V and 2 bases from J, leaving 11 bases between. The CDR3 consists of 15 residues. Germline V gives CDR1 SGHVS, CDR2 FNYEAQ. Here the CDR3 reads CASSFQSSPYNEQFF. The DNA of the CDR3 is TGTGCCAGCAGCTTTCAGTCTTCCCCCTACAATGAGCAGTTCTTC.

This chain links TRBV6-4 with TRBJ1-1; D uncertain. The germline CDR1 and CDR2 sequences are MRHNA and SNTAGT. The V gene lost 6 bases and the J gene lost 5 bases, with 13 bases spanning the gap. The CDR3 spans 13 residues. The CDR3 coding sequence is TGTGCCAGCAGACTCTCTCAAGGGACTGAAGCTTTCTTT. This gives the protein CASRLSQGTEAFF.

The chain combines TRBV9 with TRBJ1-6; tentative D call: TRBD1 (5 bases). The CDR3 is 16 amino acids. V was clipped by 3 bases and J by 0 bases, with 10 bases between them. Germline CDR1 and CDR2: SGDLS and YYNGEE. Written as DNA, the CDR3 is TGTGCCAGCAGCGCGAGACAGAGCTCCTATAATTCACCCCTCCACTTT. This codes for CASSARQSSYNSPLHF.

The chain links TRBV24-1 to TRBJ2-7, with 7 bases fitting TRBD2. V lost 2 bases to trimming and J lost 1 base; unmatched junction nucleotides: 1. Per the germline V gene, CDR1 is KGHDR and CDR2 is SFDVKD. This CDR3 contains 14 residues. CDR3 coding DNA: TGTGCCACCAGTGATTCGGGGGGATCCTACGAGCAGTACTTC. It specifies CATSDSGGSYEQYF.

The J gene is TRBJ2-7, the V gene TRBV28; 9 nucleotides agree with TRBD1. CDR1 is MDHEN and CDR2 is SYDVKM in the germline V gene. Losses at the gene ends were 3 bases for V and 4 bases for J; bases not matched to a gene: 7. This CDR3 is built from 15 residues. CDR3 DNA sequence: TGTGCCAGCAGTTTGATGACAGGGGGACGATACGAGCAGTACTTC. Protein: CASSLMTGGRYEQYF.

This sequence joins TRBV19 and TRBJ2-7; maybe TRBD2 (6 bases). Deletions cut 2 bases from V and 0 bases from J, with 11 bases between. CDR1 is LNHDA, CDR2 SQIVND, per germline (reference sequence). This CDR3 contains 15 residues. Here the CDR3 reads CASSIRGTHSYEQYF. As DNA, the CDR3 is TGTGCCAGTAGTATACGCGGGACGCACTCCTACGAGCAGTACTTC.

V and J are TRBV27 and TRBJ1-4; perhaps TRBD1 as D (6 bases). This CDR3 is built from 15 residues. The germline CDR1 and CDR2 sequences are MNHEY and SMNVEV (reference sequence). Trimming took off 0 bases at V and 7 bases at J, with 12 bases between the two ends. Here the CDR3 reads CASSLSAGEGEKLFF. The CDR3 coding sequence is TGTGCCAGCAGTTTATCGGCAGGGGAAGGTGAAAAACTGTTTTTT.

This clone showed up just once. V and J are TRBV9 and TRBJ1-2; a possible D gene is TRBD1 (5 bases). The germline CDR1 and CDR2 sequences are SGDLS and YYNGEE. This CDR3 is 15 amino acids long. Trimming took 0 bases from V and 3 from J, leaving 12 bases between them. As DNA, the CDR3 is TGTGCCAGCAGCGTAGGGACACACTCCGACTATGGCTACACCTTC. This codes for CASSVGTHSDYGYTF.

The chain joins TRBV28 to TRBJ2-3; D gene ambiguous. Trimming took 5 bases from V and 3 from J, leaving 6 bases between them. Germline values: CDR1 MDHEN, CDR2 SYDVKM. The CDR3 is 12 residues long. CDR3 amino acids: CASSRATDTQYF. CDR3 nucleotides: TGTGCCAGCAGTCGAGCTACAGATACGCAGTATTTT.

The rearrangement uses TRBV5-1 and TRBJ2-3, with D possibly being TRBD1 (5 bases). Trimming removed 2 bases at V and 0 bases at J, with 7 bases between. The germline V gene has CDR1 SGHRS and CDR2 YFSETQ. CDR3 size: 14 residues. The CDR3 coding sequence is TGCGCCAGCAGCTTCAGGGTGAGCACAGATACGCAGTATTTT. Its translation is CASSFRVSTDTQYF.